The 16 T cell receptor beta chains in this list originate from one sample, sequenced in a study of identifying expanded T cells in peripheral blood. The table came from immunoSEQ multiplex PCR; TCRdb's copy has only in-frame clones and leaves some out. The data contain approximately 97,000 clones, approximately 89% of them seen just once; the ten biggest clones take up around an eighth. The specimen sequenced was blood. These receptors were taken from a person aged 18 to 70 in good health.

The J gene is TRBJ2-1, the V gene TRBV19; D gene uncertain. This CDR3 is 12 amino acids long. V was cut by 0 bases and J by 9 bases, with 6 bases left in between. Germline V gene sequence: CDR1 LNHDA, CDR2 SQIVND (reference sequence). The CDR3 region has the DNA TGTGCCAGTAGTATAGAGTATAGTGAGCAGTTCTTC. The encoded protein is CASSIEYSEQFF.

This sequence joins TRBV2 and TRBJ1-5; perhaps TRBD1 as D (6 bases). Between the trimmed V and J ends, which lost 6 bases and 6 bases, there was a span of 18 bases. CDR3 size: 15 residues. CDR1 SNHLY and CDR2 FYNNEI come from the germline V gene. The CDR3 DNA is TGTGCCAGCAGAGAAATGACAGGCATAGCTCAGCCCCAGCATTTT. It codes for CASREMTGIAQPQHF.

This clone was counted a single time. J is TRBJ2-7 and V is TRBV11-2; D not resolved. Germline CDR1 is SGHAT and CDR2 is FQNNGV. The V and J ends lost 5 bases and 2 bases respectively, with 16 bases between them. The CDR3 extends over 15 amino acids. CDR3 sequence reads: CASSDVVKTAYEQYF. CDR3 DNA: TGTGCCAGCAGCGATGTTGTGAAAACCGCCTACGAGCAGTACTTC.

The V and J genes are TRBV7-9 and TRBJ2-1, with TRBD2 as a possible D gene (6 bases). Per germline, CDR1 SEHNR and CDR2 FQNEAQ (reference sequence). The length of the CDR3 is 13 residues. V lost 5 bases to trimming and J lost 8 bases, with 13 bases between them. The CDR3 DNA sequence: TGTGCCAGCAGCCGAACGCGGGGCGATGAGCAGTTCTTC. This gives the protein CASSRTRGDEQFF.

The CDR3 DNA follows: TGTGCCAGCAGTTACGGGCAGGCCAGCTATGGCTACACCTTC. This codes for CASSYGQASYGYTF. This chain links TRBV6-5 with TRBJ1-2; D not certain. The CDR3 consists of 14 residues. The germline V and J ends were trimmed by 2 bases and 4 bases, with 11 bases remaining between them. Per germline, CDR1 MNHEY and CDR2 SVGAGI.

The rearrangement links TRBV5-1 to TRBJ2-1, with a tentative D call TRBD2 (5 bases). This CDR3 region has 16 residues. Germline V lookup: CDR1 SGHRS, CDR2 YFSETQ. The V and J ends lost 3 bases and 0 bases respectively, with 13 bases between them. The CDR3, as DNA: TGCGCCAGCAGCTCGGGAACGTCAAGCTCCTACAATGAGCAGTTCTTC. This gives the protein CASSSGTSSSYNEQFF.

The chain carries TRBV28 and TRBJ1-1; 8 bases are a match to TRBD1. This CDR3 spans 15 amino acids. The trim removed 4 bases at V and 1 base at J, leaving 5 bases unmatched. The V gene's germline CDR1 is MDHEN and CDR2 SYDVKM. The CDR3 spells CASSSVGQENTEAFF. The CDR3 DNA follows: TGTGCCAGCAGTTCCGTGGGACAGGAGAACACTGAAGCTTTCTTT.

The rearrangement uses TRBV4-3 and TRBJ1-2, with D perhaps matching TRBD1 (5 bases). The CDR3 is 17 amino acids. The ends were cut back, 0 bases at V and 1 base at J, with 15 bases in the middle. Germline-derived CDR1 and CDR2 are LGHNA and YSLEER. CDR3 region: CASSQDFRGTGNYGYTF. CDR3 coding DNA: TGCGCCAGCAGCCAAGATTTTCGAGGGACGGGTAACTATGGCTACACCTTC.

This chain links TRBV28 with TRBJ1-5; D call uncertain. The germline V gene encodes CDR1 MDHEN and CDR2 SYDVKM. The CDR3 consists of 14 residues. Trimming pared 6 bases from V and 1 base from J, leaving 10 bases between. The DNA for the CDR3 is TGTGCCAGCAGACGGTGGCAGAGCAATCAGCCCCAGCATTTT. As protein: CASRRWQSNQPQHF.

This chain connects TRBV11-3 to TRBJ1-2; TRBD1 is a possible D gene (5 bases). Looked up from germline, CDR1 is SGHNT and CDR2 is YENEEA. This CDR3 is built from 14 residues. Between the trimmed V and J ends, which lost 2 bases and 5 bases, there was a span of 12 bases. CDR3 sequence: CASSLYAGKYGYTF. DNA of the CDR3: TGTGCCAGCAGCTTATACGCAGGGAAGTATGGCTACACCTTC.

This clone was counted at least ten times. The chain recombines TRBV7-2 with TRBJ2-3; D is ambiguous. The V end was cut by 2 bases, the J end by 1 base, with 7 bases between. The CDR3 totals 14 residues. Germline CDR1 and CDR2: SGHTA and FQGNSA. The CDR3: CASSLISGTDTQYF. The CDR3 nucleotides read TGTGCCAGCAGCTTAATTTCGGGCACAGATACGCAGTATTTT.

The chain uses TRBV5-6 and TRBJ1-4; D remains unclear. Germline CDR1 SGHDT, CDR2 YYEEEE. V lost 5 bases, J lost 5 bases, and 4 bases lay in between. The CDR3 loop spans 11 amino acids. CDR3 nucleotide sequence: TGTGCCAGCAGTTTGAATGAAAAACTGTTTTTT. It specifies CASSLNEKLFF.

The genes are TRBV4-1 and TRBJ1-1; no clear D. Trimming took off 0 bases at V and 4 bases at J, with 15 bases between the two ends. Germline V CDR1 and CDR2: MGHRA, YSYEKL. The CDR3 is 16 residues long. The CDR3 DNA reads as TGCGCCAGCAGCCAAGATAGGAGTTTTTGGGTCACTGAAGCTTTCTTT. Amino acid sequence: CASSQDRSFWVTEAFF.

The J gene is TRBJ2-1, the V gene TRBV28; the D is unclear. Trimming cost V 3 bases and J 3 bases, with 12 bases left between them. CDR1 is MDHEN and CDR2 is SYDVKM in the germline V gene. This CDR3 region has 15 residues. The CDR3 nucleotides are TGTGCCAGCAGTTTTCTGACTGGCGGCTACAATGAGCAGTTCTTC. This encodes CASSFLTGGYNEQFF.

The V call is TRBV6-5, the J call TRBJ2-7, with D possibly called TRBD1 or TRBD2 (5 bases each). The length of the CDR3 is 12 residues. Deletions cut 8 bases from V and 2 bases from J, with 10 bases between. From germline, CDR1 is MNHEY and CDR2 SVGAGI. CDR3 in amino acids: CASGETAYEQYF. The CDR3 bases are TGTGCCAGCGGGGAGACAGCCTACGAGCAGTACTTC.

This clone was seen once. The rearrangement uses TRBV30 and TRBJ1-5; D unclear. V shed 5 bases and J shed 3 bases, with 17 bases lying between them. Germline V gene sequence: CDR1 GTSNPN, CDR2 SVGIG (reference sequence). This CDR3 comprises 15 residues. The CDR3 is CAWGELGNTNQPQHF. The DNA for the CDR3 is TGTGCCTGGGGGGAACTAGGCAACACCAATCAGCCCCAGCATTTT.